What follows are 24 T cell receptor beta chains derived from one specimen sequenced in a study of blood T cell repertoires in COVID-19. This table comes from immunoSEQ multiplex PCR, and its TCRdb copy is limited to in-frame clones, with some not included. Of 25,000 to 35,000 clones in the sample, around 86% were seen once. Sequenced: peripheral blood. These TCRs come from a human donor in a cohort sampled during active COVID-19.

The V call is TRBV12-3 or TRBV12-4, the J call TRBJ1-2; D unclear. Trimming stripped 6 bases from V and 9 bases from J, with 17 bases between. The CDR3 is 13 residues long. CDR3 in amino acids: CASRLRGGYRYTF. DNA for the CDR3: TGTGCCAGCAGACTAAGAGGCGGGTATCGCTACACCTTC.

The rearrangement uses TRBV11-3 and TRBJ2-2, with TRBD2 matching 12 bases. Trimming took 4 bases from V and 7 from J; bases not matched to a gene: 10. CDR3 length: 17 amino acids. Germline-derived CDR1 and CDR2 are SGHNT and YENEEA. The CDR3 sequence is CASSSPKPGLAGGELFF. The CDR3 nucleotides are TGTGCCAGCAGCTCTCCAAAGCCGGGACTAGCGGGCGGGGAGCTGTTTTTT.

This clone was detected only once. The CDR3 here is CASSTGTGLNTEAFF. The CDR3 DNA follows: TGTGCCAGCAGCACCGGGACAGGGTTGAACACTGAAGCTTTCTTT. The chain joins TRBV9 to TRBJ1-1, with TRBD1 matching over 9 bases. Germline lookup yields CDR1 SGDLS and CDR2 YYNGEE. The length of the CDR3 is 15 residues. Trimming took 4 bases from V and 0 from J; bases not matched to a gene: 4.

The rearrangement joins TRBV2 to TRBJ2-1, with TRBD1 identical over 8 bases. This CDR3 region has 13 residues. Germline V lookup: CDR1 SNHLY, CDR2 FYNNEI. With 4 bases clipped from V and 10 bases from J, the junction kept 6 bases outside the gene matches. The CDR3 sequence is CASSGTGTGEQFF. DNA of the CDR3: TGTGCCAGCAGTGGGACAGGGACAGGAGAGCAGTTCTTC.

The genes are TRBV9 and TRBJ2-2; 7 bases line up with TRBD1. V lost 7 bases to trimming and J lost 2 bases; unmatched junction nucleotides: 2. This CDR3 contains 13 residues. CDR1 is SGDLS, CDR2 YYNGEE, per germline. The DNA for the CDR3 is TGTGCCAGCGGGACAGACAACACCGGGGAGCTGTTTTTT. Its translation is CASGTDNTGELFF.

CDR3 sequence (DNA): TGTGCCAGCAGTTCGCCGGGACAACCTAACTATGGCTACACCTTC. Protein: CASSSPGQPNYGYTF. The rearrangement joins TRBV6-5 to TRBJ1-2, with D possibly being TRBD1 (6 bases). Germline values: CDR1 MNHEY, CDR2 SVGAGI. CDR3 size: 15 residues. The V end lost 4 bases, the J end lost 0 bases, and 12 bases lay between the germline ends.

The gene calls are TRBV4-3 and TRBJ2-3, with D tentatively TRBD1 (5 bases). CDR1 is LGHNA, CDR2 YSLEER, per germline. The CDR3 consists of 15 residues. Trimming removed 1 base from V and 2 bases from J, with 10 bases in between. DNA for the CDR3: TGCGCCAGCAGCCAAGTCGACAGAATCACAGATACGCAGTATTTT. It is translated as CASSQVDRITDTQYF.

CDR3 nucleotide sequence: TGTGCCAGCAGCCAAGATTGGGCAGGCAATCAGCCCCAGCATTTT. It yields the protein CASSQDWAGNQPQHF. This rearrangement joins TRBV3-1 (or the pseudogene TRBV3-2) to TRBJ1-5; D not resolved. The CDR3 runs to 15 residues. Per the germline V gene, CDR1 is LGHDT and CDR2 is YNNKEL (reference sequence). The V and J ends lost 0 bases and 2 bases respectively, with 8 bases between them.

This clone was counted a few times. The chain employs TRBV10-2 and TRBJ1-1; D gene uncertain. The CDR3 sequence is 14 residues long. Germline V CDR1 and CDR2: WSHSY, SAAADI. Trimming left V 2 bases short and J 2 bases short, with 9 bases between. The DNA for the CDR3 is TGCGCCAGCAGTGAGCAGACTACAAACACTGAAGCTTTCTTT. It encodes CASSEQTTNTEAFF.

This chain joins TRBV5-1 and TRBJ1-1; no clear D. Germline CDR1 and CDR2: SGHRS and YFSETQ. Trimming cost V 0 bases and J 5 bases, with 5 bases left between them. The CDR3 totals 12 residues. The CDR3 loop reads CASSLVETEAFF. The CDR3 DNA reads as TGCGCCAGCAGCTTGGTCGAGACTGAAGCTTTCTTT.

This clone was seen a single time. The rearrangement joins TRBV11-3 to TRBJ2-3, with D tentatively TRBD2 (7 bases). The length of the CDR3 is 17 residues. Trimming removed 5 bases at V and 0 bases at J, with 18 bases between. Germline V lookup: CDR1 SGHNT, CDR2 YENEEA. The CDR3 region is CASSPGGQRGSTDTQYF. CDR3 sequence (DNA): TGTGCCAGCAGCCCCGGGGGGCAGCGGGGAAGCACAGATACGCAGTATTTT.

The V and J genes are TRBV28 and TRBJ1-6, with TRBD1 matching over 7 bases. Germline CDR1 reads MDHEN; CDR2 reads SYDVKM. The CDR3 runs to 14 residues. V lost 6 bases to trimming and J lost 1 base; unmatched junction nucleotides: 0. DNA for the CDR3: TGTGCCAGCAGCAGGGGGTCCTATAATTCACCCCTCCACTTT. Translated: CASSRGSYNSPLHF.

CDR3 DNA sequence: TGTGCCAGCAGCCCCCCGGGACAGGGGTTCACCGGGGAGCTGTTTTTT. Translated: CASSPPGQGFTGELFF. The rearrangement links TRBV7-8 to TRBJ2-2; 10 nucleotides agree with TRBD1. The V and J ends lost 5 bases and 4 bases, in that order; junction bases with no gene match: 7. The germline CDR1 and CDR2 sequences are SGHVS and FQNEAQ. The CDR3 loop spans 16 amino acids.

This chain joins TRBV7-2 and TRBJ2-7; D remains ambiguous. Trimming removed 0 bases from V and 1 base from J, with 4 bases in between. CDR1 and CDR2 from the germline V gene are SGHTA and FQGNSA. The CDR3 length is 13 residues. The CDR3, as DNA: TGTGCCAGCAGCTTAGCCCAATCCTACGAGCAGTACTTC. Its protein product is CASSLAQSYEQYF.

The J gene is TRBJ1-1, the V gene TRBV29-1; no reliable D call. This CDR3 has 14 residues. V lost 3 bases to trimming and J lost 1 base, with 12 bases between them. In germline, CDR1 is SQVTM, CDR2 ANQGSEA. The CDR3 DNA is TGCAGCGTTGACTACTCTGAACCGAACACTGAAGCTTTCTTT. Protein: CSVDYSEPNTEAFF.

The chain has TRBV29-1 and TRBJ2-7, with 10 nucleotides matching TRBD1. V lost 4 bases to trimming and J lost 0 bases; unmatched junction nucleotides: 3. Germline V CDR1 and CDR2: SQVTM, ANQGSEA. The CDR3 runs to 14 residues. The CDR3 sequence: CSVGGTGDSYEQYF. The CDR3 nucleotides read TGCAGCGTTGGTGGGACAGGGGACTCCTACGAGCAGTACTTC.

The chain employs TRBV15 and TRBJ2-6; D might be TRBD2 (6 bases). The germline V and J ends were trimmed by 1 base and 2 bases, with 9 bases remaining between them. This CDR3 is 16 amino acids long. Looked up from germline, CDR1 is LNHNV and CDR2 is YYDKDF (reference sequence). CDR3 coding DNA: TGTGCCACCAGCAGAGGCGCGGGGACTGGGGCCAACGTCCTGACTTTC. It codes for CATSRGAGTGANVLTF.

The chain has TRBV2 and TRBJ1-4, with 9 bases fitting TRBD1. This CDR3 comprises 15 residues. V dropped 5 bases and J dropped 3; count of bases not matched to a gene: 4. Germline CDR1 reads SNHLY; CDR2 reads FYNNEI. The CDR3 sequence is CASSFNRGPNEKLFF. The CDR3, as DNA: TGTGCCAGCAGTTTTAACAGGGGGCCTAATGAAAAACTGTTTTTT. Full variable domain (outside the CDR3, taken from reference TRBV2 and TRBJ1-4): EPEVTQTPSHQVTQMGQEVILRCVPISNHLYFYWYRQILGQKVEFLVSFYNNEISEKSEIFDDQFSVERPDGSNFTLKIRSTKLEDSAMYFCASSFNRGPNEKLFFGSGTQLSVL.

This clone occurred once. The chain has TRBV7-2 and TRBJ2-7, with 10 bases matching TRBD2. Per germline, CDR1 SGHTA and CDR2 FQGNSA. The ends lost 3 bases at V and 0 bases at J; junction bases unmatched: 11. The CDR3 contains 18 residues. The chain's CDR3 is CASSLRLAGGVSSYEQYF. The CDR3 DNA follows: TGTGCCAGCAGCTTGAGGTTAGCGGGGGGCGTCAGCTCCTACGAGCAGTACTTC.

The count of this clone is one. V and J are TRBV5-1 and TRBJ2-7; 7 bases are shared with TRBD1. The ends lost 4 bases at V and 3 bases at J; junction bases unmatched: 4. CDR3 length equals 13 residues. CDR1 and CDR2 (germline): SGHRS, YFSETQ. CDR3 DNA: TGCGCCAGCAGCCGGACAGGAGACTACGAGCAGTACTTC. Its translation is CASSRTGDYEQYF.

This clone has more than one count but fewer than ten. The V gene is TRBV25-1, the J gene TRBJ1-2; D possibly corresponds to TRBD1 (6 bases). Trimming removed 3 bases from V and 8 bases from J, with 10 bases in between. The CDR3 length is 12 residues. Germline V gene lookup returns CDR1 MGHDK and CDR2 SYGVNS. The DNA for the CDR3 is TGTGCCAGCAGTGAGTACAGGGTCGGCTACACCTTC. Translation gives CASSEYRVGYTF.

The genes are TRBV6-5 and TRBJ2-5, with 10 nucleotides matching TRBD1. The germline V gene encodes CDR1 MNHEY and CDR2 SVGAGI. With V trimmed by 3 bases and J by 7 bases, 5 bases remained unmatched. This CDR3 comprises 14 residues. This CDR3 reads CASSYGTGVGTQYF. DNA for the CDR3: TGTGCCAGCAGTTATGGGACAGGGGTTGGGACCCAGTACTTC.

This clone is a singleton in its sample. The J gene is TRBJ2-5, the V gene TRBV7-6; D is possibly TRBD2 (6 bases). CDR3 length: 15 residues. The V end was cut by 1 base, the J end by 7 bases, with 16 bases between. CDR1 is SGHVS and CDR2 is FNYEAQ in the germline V gene. CDR3: CASSLGGGGLGTQYF. The CDR3, as DNA: TGTGCCAGCAGCTTAGGGGGAGGAGGTTTGGGGACCCAGTACTTC.

The chain links TRBV12-3 or TRBV12-4 to TRBJ1-3; tentative D call: TRBD1 (6 bases). V was trimmed by 11 bases and J by 0 bases, leaving 11 bases between them. The CDR3 runs to 13 residues. The CDR3 here is CAGGWNSGNTIYF. Written as DNA, the CDR3 is TGTGCCGGGGGCTGGAACTCTGGAAACACCATATATTTT.